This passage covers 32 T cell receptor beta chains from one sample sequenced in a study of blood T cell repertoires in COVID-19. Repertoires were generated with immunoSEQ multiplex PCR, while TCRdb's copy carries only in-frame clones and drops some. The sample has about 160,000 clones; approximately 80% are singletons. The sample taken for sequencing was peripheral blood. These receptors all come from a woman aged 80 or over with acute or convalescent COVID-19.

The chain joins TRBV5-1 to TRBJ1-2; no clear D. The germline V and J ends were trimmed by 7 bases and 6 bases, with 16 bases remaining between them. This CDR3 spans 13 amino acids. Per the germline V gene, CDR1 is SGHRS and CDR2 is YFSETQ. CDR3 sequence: CASYRNMENGYTF. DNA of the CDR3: TGCGCCAGCTACAGAAACATGGAAAATGGCTACACCTTC.

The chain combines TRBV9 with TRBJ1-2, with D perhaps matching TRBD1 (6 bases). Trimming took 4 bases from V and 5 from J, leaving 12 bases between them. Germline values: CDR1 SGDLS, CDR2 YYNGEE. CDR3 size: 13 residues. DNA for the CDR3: TGTGCCAGCAGCAAGGGGGAGACATATGGCTACACCTTC. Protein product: CASSKGETYGYTF.

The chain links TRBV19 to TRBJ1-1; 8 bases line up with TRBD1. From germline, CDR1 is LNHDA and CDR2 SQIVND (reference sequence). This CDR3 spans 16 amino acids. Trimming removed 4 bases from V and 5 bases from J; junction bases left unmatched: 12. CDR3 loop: CASSTTFPTGETEAFF. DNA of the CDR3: TGTGCCAGTAGTACCACTTTCCCGACAGGGGAGACTGAAGCTTTCTTT.

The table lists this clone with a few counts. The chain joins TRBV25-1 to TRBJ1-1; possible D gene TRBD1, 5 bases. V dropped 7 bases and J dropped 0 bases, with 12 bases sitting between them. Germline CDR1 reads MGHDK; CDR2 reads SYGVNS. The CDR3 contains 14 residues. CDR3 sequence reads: CASTPGDMNTEAFF. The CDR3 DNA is TGTGCCAGCACCCCGGGGGATATGAACACTGAAGCTTTCTTT. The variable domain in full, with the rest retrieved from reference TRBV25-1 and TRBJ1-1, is EADIYQTPRYLVIGTGKKITLECSQTMGHDKMYWYQQDPGMELHLIHYSYGVNSTEKGDLSSESTVSRIRTEHFPLTLESARPSHTSQYLCASTPGDMNTEAFFGQGTRLTVV.

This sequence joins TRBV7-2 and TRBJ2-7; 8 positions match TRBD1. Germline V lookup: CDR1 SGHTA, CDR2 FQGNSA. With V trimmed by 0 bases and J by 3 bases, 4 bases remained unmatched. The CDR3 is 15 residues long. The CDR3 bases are TGTGCCAGCAGCTTAGCGTTCGGACAGGGCTACGAGCAGTACTTC. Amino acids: CASSLAFGQGYEQYF.

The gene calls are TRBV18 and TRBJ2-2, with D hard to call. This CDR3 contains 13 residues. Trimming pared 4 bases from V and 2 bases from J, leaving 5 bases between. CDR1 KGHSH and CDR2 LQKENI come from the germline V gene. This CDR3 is CASSRVNTGELFF. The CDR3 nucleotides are TGTGCCAGCTCACGAGTTAACACCGGGGAGCTGTTTTTT. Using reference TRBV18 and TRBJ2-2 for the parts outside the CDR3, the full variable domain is NAGVMQNPRHLVRRRGQEARLRCSPMKGHSHVYWYRQLPEEGLKFMVYLQKENIIDESGMPKERFSAEFPKEGPSILRIQQVVRGDSAAYFCASSRVNTGELFFGEGSRLTVL.

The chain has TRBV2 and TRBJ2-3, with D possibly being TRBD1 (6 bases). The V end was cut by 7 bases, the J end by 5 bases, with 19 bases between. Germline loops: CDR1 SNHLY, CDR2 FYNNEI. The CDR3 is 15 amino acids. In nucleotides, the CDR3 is TGTGCCAGCATTCCCCAGTTGGGGGCGCTAGATACGCAGTATTTT. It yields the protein CASIPQLGALDTQYF.

The CDR3 reads CASSPTPAGGEFF. The DNA of the CDR3 is TGTGCCAGCAGTCCAACTCCAGCGGGGGGGGAGTTCTTC. J is TRBJ2-1 and V is TRBV6-5; TRBD2 aligns across 10 bases. The CDR3 is made up of 13 amino acids. Germline V gene data show CDR1 as MNHEY and CDR2 as SVGAGI. Losses at the gene ends were 5 bases for V and 14 bases for J; bases not matched to a gene: 9.

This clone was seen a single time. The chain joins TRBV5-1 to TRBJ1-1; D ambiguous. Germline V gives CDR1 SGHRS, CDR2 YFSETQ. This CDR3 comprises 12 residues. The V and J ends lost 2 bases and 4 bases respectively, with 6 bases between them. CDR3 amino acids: CASSFGSTEAFF. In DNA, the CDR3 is TGCGCCAGCAGCTTCGGGAGCACTGAAGCTTTCTTT.

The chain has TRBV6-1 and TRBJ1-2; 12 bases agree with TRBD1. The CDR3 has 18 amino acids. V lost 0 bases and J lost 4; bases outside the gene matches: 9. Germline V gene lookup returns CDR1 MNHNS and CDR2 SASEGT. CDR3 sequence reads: CASSEAPGQGAVSYGYTF. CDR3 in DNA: TGTGCCAGCAGTGAAGCCCCGGGACAGGGGGCCGTTAGCTATGGCTACACCTTC.

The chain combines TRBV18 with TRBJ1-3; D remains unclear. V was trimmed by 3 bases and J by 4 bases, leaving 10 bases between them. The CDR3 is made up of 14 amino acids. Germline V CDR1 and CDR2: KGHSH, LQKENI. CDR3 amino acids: CASSPSPRGNTIYF. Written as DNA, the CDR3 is TGTGCCAGCTCACCCTCCCCGAGAGGAAACACCATATATTTT.

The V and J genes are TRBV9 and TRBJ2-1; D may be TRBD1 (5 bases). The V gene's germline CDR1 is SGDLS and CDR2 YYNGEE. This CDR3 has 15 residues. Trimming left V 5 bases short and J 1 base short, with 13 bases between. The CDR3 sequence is CASSLGAGSYNEQFF. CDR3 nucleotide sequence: TGTGCCAGCAGTCTAGGGGCAGGTTCCTACAATGAGCAGTTCTTC.

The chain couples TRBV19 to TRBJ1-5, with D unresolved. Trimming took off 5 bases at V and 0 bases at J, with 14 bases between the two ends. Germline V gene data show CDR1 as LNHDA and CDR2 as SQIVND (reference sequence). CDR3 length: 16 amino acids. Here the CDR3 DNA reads TGTGCCAGTAGTCTCCGGACGGGGAATAGCAATCAGCCCCAGCATTTT. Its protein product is CASSLRTGNSNQPQHF.

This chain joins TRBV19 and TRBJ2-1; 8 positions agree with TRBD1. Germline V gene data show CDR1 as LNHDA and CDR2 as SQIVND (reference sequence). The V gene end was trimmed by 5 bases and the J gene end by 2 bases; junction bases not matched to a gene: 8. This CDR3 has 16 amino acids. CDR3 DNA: TGTGCCAGTAGTGCCGGGACAGGATTGCCCTACAATGAGCAGTTCTTC. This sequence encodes CASSAGTGLPYNEQFF.

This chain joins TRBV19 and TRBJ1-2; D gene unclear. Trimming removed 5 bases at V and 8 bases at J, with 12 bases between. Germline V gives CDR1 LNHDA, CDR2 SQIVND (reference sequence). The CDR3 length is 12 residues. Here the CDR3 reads CASSRERRGYTF. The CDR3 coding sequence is TGTGCCAGTAGTCGGGAGCGTCGAGGCTACACCTTC.

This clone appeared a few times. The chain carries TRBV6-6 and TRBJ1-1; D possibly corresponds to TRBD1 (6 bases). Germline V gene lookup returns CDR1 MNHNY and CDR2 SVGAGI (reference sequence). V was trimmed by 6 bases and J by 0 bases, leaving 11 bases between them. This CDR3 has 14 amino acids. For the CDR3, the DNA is TGTGCCAGCAGATACAGGGACATGAACACTGAAGCTTTCTTT. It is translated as CASRYRDMNTEAFF.

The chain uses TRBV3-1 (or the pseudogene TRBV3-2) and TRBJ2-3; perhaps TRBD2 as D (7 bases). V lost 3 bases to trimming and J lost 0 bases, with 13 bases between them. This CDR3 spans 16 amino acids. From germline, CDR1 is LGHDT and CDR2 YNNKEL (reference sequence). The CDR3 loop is CASSHSRGASTDTQYF. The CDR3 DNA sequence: TGTGCCAGCAGCCACAGCCGGGGGGCTAGCACAGATACGCAGTATTTT.

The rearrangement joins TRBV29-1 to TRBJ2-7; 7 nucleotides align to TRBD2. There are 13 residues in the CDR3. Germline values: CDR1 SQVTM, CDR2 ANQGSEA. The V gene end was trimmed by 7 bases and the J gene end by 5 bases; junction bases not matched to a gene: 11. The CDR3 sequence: CSATAGRPNEQYF. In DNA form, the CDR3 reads TGCAGCGCCACCGCCGGGAGGCCTAACGAGCAGTACTTC.

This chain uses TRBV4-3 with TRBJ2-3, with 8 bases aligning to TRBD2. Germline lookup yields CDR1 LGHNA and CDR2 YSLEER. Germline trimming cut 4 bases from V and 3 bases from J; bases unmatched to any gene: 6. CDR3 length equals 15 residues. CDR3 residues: CASSLRGGATDTQYF. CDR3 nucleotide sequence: TGCGCCAGCAGCCTCCGGGGGGGGGCAACAGATACGCAGTATTTT.

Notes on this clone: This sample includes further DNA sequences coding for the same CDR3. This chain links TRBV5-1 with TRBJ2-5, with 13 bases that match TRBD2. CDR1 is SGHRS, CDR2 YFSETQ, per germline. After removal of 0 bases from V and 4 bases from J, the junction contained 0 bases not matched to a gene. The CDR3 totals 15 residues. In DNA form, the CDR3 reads TGCGCCAGCAGCTTGGGACTAGCGGGAGGAGAGACCCAGTACTTC. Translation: CASSLGLAGGETQYF. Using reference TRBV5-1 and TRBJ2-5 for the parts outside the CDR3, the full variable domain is KAGVTQTPRYLIKTRGQQVTLSCSPISGHRSVSWYQQTPGQGLQFLFEYFSETQRNKGNFPGRFSGRQFSNSRSEMNVSTLELGDSALYLCASSLGLAGGETQYFGPGTRLLVL.

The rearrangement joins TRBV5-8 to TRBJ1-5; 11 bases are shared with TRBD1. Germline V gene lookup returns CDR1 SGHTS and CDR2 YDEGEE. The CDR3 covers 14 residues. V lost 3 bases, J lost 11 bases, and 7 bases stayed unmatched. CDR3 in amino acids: CASSSGQGDRAQHF. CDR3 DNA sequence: TGTGCCAGCAGCTCGGGACAGGGGGATCGAGCCCAGCATTTT.

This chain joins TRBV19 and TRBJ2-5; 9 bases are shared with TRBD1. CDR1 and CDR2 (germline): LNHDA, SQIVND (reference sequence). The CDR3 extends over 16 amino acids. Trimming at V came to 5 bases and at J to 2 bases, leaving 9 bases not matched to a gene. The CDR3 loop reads CASSAWGTGKQETQYF. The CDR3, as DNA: TGTGCCAGTAGTGCATGGGGGACAGGGAAACAAGAGACCCAGTACTTC.

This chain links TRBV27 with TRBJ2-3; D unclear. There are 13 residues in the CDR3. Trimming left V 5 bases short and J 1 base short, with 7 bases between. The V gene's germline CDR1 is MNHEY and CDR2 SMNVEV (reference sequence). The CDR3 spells CASSGAGTDTQYF. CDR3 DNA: TGTGCCAGCAGTGGCGCGGGCACAGATACGCAGTATTTT.

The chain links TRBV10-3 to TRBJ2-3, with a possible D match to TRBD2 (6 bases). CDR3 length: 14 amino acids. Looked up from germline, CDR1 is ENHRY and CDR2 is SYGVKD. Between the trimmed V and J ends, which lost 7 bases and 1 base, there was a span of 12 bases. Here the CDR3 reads CAIKEGAGTDTQYF. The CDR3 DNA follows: TGTGCCATCAAGGAGGGCGCGGGCACAGATACGCAGTATTTT.

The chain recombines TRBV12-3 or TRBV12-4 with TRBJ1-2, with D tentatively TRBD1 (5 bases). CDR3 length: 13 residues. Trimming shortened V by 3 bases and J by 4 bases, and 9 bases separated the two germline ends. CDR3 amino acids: CASSLEGFYGYTF. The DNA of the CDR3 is TGTGCCAGCAGTTTGGAGGGGTTCTATGGCTACACCTTC.

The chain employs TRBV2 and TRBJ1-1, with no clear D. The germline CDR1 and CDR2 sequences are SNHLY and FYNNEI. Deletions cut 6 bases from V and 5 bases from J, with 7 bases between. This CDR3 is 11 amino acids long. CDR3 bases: TGTGCCAGCAGCCCCCTGACTGAAGCTTTCTTT. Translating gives CASSPLTEAFF.

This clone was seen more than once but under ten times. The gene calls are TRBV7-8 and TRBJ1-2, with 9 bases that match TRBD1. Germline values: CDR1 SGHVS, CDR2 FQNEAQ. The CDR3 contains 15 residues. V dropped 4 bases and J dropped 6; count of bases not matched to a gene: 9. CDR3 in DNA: TGTGCCAGCAGCTCGGCCGGGACAGGGCCAAATGGCTACACCTTC. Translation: CASSSAGTGPNGYTF.

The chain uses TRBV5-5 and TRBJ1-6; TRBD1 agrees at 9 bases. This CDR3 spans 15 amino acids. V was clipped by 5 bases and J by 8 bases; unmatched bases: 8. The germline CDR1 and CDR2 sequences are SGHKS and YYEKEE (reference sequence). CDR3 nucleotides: TGTGCCAGCAGGATTCCGGGACAGGGTTATTCACCCCTCCACTTT. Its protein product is CASRIPGQGYSPLHF.

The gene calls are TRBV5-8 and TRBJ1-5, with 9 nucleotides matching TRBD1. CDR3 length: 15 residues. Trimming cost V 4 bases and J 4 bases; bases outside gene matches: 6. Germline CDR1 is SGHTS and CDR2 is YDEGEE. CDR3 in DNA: TGTGCCAGCAGCGAATGGGACAGGGAGAATCAGCCCCAGCATTTT. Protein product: CASSEWDRENQPQHF.

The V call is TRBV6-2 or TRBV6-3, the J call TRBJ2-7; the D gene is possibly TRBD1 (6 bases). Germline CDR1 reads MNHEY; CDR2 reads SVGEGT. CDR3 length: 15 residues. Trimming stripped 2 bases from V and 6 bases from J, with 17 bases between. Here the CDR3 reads CASSYLVQGLSEQYF. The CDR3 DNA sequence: TGTGCCAGCAGTTACCTGGTACAGGGTCTCTCCGAGCAGTACTTC.

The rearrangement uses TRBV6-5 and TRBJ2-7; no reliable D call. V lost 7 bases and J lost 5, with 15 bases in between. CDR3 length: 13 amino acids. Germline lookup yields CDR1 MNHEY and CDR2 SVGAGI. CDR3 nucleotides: TGTGCCAGCACCGGTAGTCTCCCCAACGAGCAGTACTTC. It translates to CASTGSLPNEQYF.

The DNA for the CDR3 is TGTGCCAGCAGCACACGGACAGGTCCTGGAAACACCATATATTTT. Residues: CASSTRTGPGNTIYF. The chain joins TRBV11-2 to TRBJ1-3; 7 nucleotides agree with TRBD1. CDR3 length: 15 residues. Germline trimming cut 5 bases from V and 2 bases from J; bases unmatched to any gene: 6. The germline V gene has CDR1 SGHAT and CDR2 FQNNGV.